The 25 T cell receptor beta chains presented below share a single source sample, sequenced in a study of identical twins. TCRdb re-called the 5' RACE reads with MiXCR, one entry per CDR3 protein. The data show a few hundred thousand distinct CDR3 sequences, with about 24% seen just once and about 3% held by the top ten. These same records also appear under a second study, on T cells expressing NK-cell markers.

The source material was CD4+ T cells sorted from blood. These receptors came from a young woman in good health.

V and J are TRBV5-5 and TRBJ1-1; D is unresolved. The CDR3 contains 16 residues. With 3 bases removed from V and 0 bases from J, the gap between germline ends came to 15 bases. Germline V CDR1 and CDR2: SGHKS, YYEKEE (reference sequence). The chain's CDR3 is CASSSYYGHVNTEAFF. The CDR3 DNA reads as TGTGCCAGCAGCTCGTACTACGGCCACGTGAACACTGAAGCTTTCTTT.

This clonotype was observed a few times. The chain recombines TRBV7-6 with TRBJ1-4; 9 bases fit TRBD1. The CDR3 extends over 15 amino acids. CDR1 is SGHVS and CDR2 is FNYEAQ in the germline V gene. The junction had 3 bases not matched to a gene; V was cut back by 1 base and J by 6 bases. The DNA of the CDR3 is TGTGCCAGCAGCTTAGATGGGACAGGGTATGAAAAACTGTTTTTT. Translation: CASSLDGTGYEKLFF.

The genes are TRBV10-3 and TRBJ2-1, with 9 nucleotides matching TRBD1. The CDR3 loop spans 15 amino acids. Losses at the gene ends were 7 bases for V and 6 bases for J; bases not matched to a gene: 10. Germline V gene sequence: CDR1 ENHRY, CDR2 SYGVKD. CDR3 protein: CAITEGQGIGNEQFF. In DNA, the CDR3 is TGTGCCATCACTGAAGGACAGGGGATCGGCAATGAGCAGTTCTTC.

This chain links TRBV29-1 with TRBJ2-1; no clear D. CDR3 size: 11 residues. Trimming left V 3 bases short and J 6 bases short, with 6 bases between. Germline V lookup: CDR1 SQVTM, CDR2 ANQGSEA. The DNA of the CDR3 is TGCAGCGTTGATCTAAGCAATGAGCAGTTCTTC. Translated, it gives CSVDLSNEQFF.

This clonotype appeared a few times. This chain joins TRBV12-3 or TRBV12-4 and TRBJ1-2; D might be TRBD1 (5 bases). The V gene lost 3 bases and the J gene lost 9 bases, with 11 bases spanning the gap. CDR3 length equals 12 residues. CDR3 in DNA: TGTGCCAGCAGTTTTGGGGGGGAGAGCTACACCTTC. Protein sequence: CASSFGGESYTF.

For the CDR3, the DNA is TGTGCCAGCAGACCCGACCGGGGGAGAGATACGCAGTATTTT. Translated: CASRPDRGRDTQYF. The V and J genes are TRBV6-1 and TRBJ2-3; D may be TRBD2 (6 bases). The germline V and J ends were trimmed by 6 bases and 5 bases, with 15 bases remaining between them. This CDR3 is built from 14 residues. Germline V gene data show CDR1 as MNHNS and CDR2 as SASEGT.

Comments on this clonotype: The junction does not match germline at one end; this may be a read error. This chain links TRBV11-3 with TRBJ2-3; D not resolved. This CDR3 region has 13 residues. Germline V gene data show CDR1 as SGHNT and CDR2 as YENEEA. As DNA, the CDR3 is TGTGCCAGCAAAGGGAAGGGCAGTGATACGCAGTGTTTT. Translating gives CASKGKGSDTQCF.

The chain joins TRBV5-1 to TRBJ2-3; possibly TRBD1 or TRBD2 for D (6 bases each). Germline CDR1 and CDR2: SGHRS and YFSETQ. V was shortened by 5 bases and J by 1 base, with 14 bases between the two germline ends. This CDR3 contains 15 residues. DNA for the CDR3: TGCGCCAGCAGTTTCTCGGGGGCCGGCACAGATACGCAGTATTTT. Protein: CASSFSGAGTDTQYF.

This clonotype was observed a few times. The chain links TRBV3-1 to TRBJ2-1; tentative D call: TRBD1 (6 bases). Trimming stripped 6 bases from V and 6 bases from J, with 12 bases between. This CDR3 region has 13 residues. Germline CDR1 reads LGHDT; CDR2 reads YNNKEL (reference sequence). The chain's CDR3 is CASRPNRVNEQFF. CDR3 in DNA: TGTGCCAGCAGACCAAACAGGGTCAATGAGCAGTTCTTC.

This clonotype was seen a handful of times. The chain uses TRBV24-1 and TRBJ2-3, with D possibly being TRBD2 (5 bases). CDR1 and CDR2 from the germline V gene are KGHDR and SFDVKD. The length of the CDR3 is 13 residues. V was shortened by 5 bases and J by 4 bases, with 9 bases between the two germline ends. CDR3 coding DNA: TGTGCCACCAGTGGGGAGCGCTCAGATACGCAGTATTTT. Amino acid sequence: CATSGERSDTQYF.

This clonotype was seen only a few times. This chain connects TRBV4-2 to TRBJ2-3; 8 bases line up with TRBD2. Germline V gives CDR1 LGHNA, CDR2 YNFKEQ. V was pared by 2 bases and J by 3 bases, with 10 bases of the junction left unmatched. The CDR3 has 17 residues. The CDR3 nucleotides are TGTGCCAGCAGCCAATCGGTAGCGGGACGCCTAACAGATACGCAGTATTTT. It translates to CASSQSVAGRLTDTQYF.

This clonotype was seen at least ten times. This sequence joins TRBV12-3 or TRBV12-4 and TRBJ2-1, with D maybe TRBD2 (6 bases). V was pared by 8 bases and J by 4 bases, with 9 bases between. This CDR3 is 12 amino acids long. DNA of the CDR3: TGTGCCAGCCAGAGCGGGTACAATGAGCAGTTCTTC. Amino acid sequence: CASQSGYNEQFF.

This clonotype has a handful of counts. The chain recombines TRBV5-1 with TRBJ1-6; D unresolved. The CDR3 length is 14 residues. The germline CDR1 and CDR2 sequences are SGHRS and YFSETQ. V was clipped by 0 bases and J by 7 bases, with 8 bases between them. The CDR3 nucleotides read TGCGCCAGCAGCTTGGCCGCGGGAAATTCACCCCTCCACTTT. Translated: CASSLAAGNSPLHF.

This clonotype was seen more than once but under ten times. This sequence joins TRBV28 and TRBJ2-1; a weak D match, TRBD2 (5 bases). V was pared by 0 bases and J by 5 bases, with 23 bases between. The CDR3 is 19 residues long. Germline loops: CDR1 MDHEN, CDR2 SYDVKM. The chain's CDR3 is CASSLWTTTVRRENNEQFF. The DNA for the CDR3 is TGTGCCAGCAGTTTATGGACGACCACCGTCCGACGGGAAAACAATGAGCAGTTCTTC.

The chain uses TRBV6-5 and TRBJ2-7; D not certain. The V and J ends lost 2 bases and 4 bases respectively, with 12 bases between them. Germline values: CDR1 MNHEY, CDR2 SVGAGI. CDR3 length: 14 residues. The CDR3 DNA reads as TGTGCCAGCAGTTACGTGGGTCCTGGATACGAGCAGTACTTC. Its protein product is CASSYVGPGYEQYF.

V and J are TRBV3-1 and TRBJ2-5, with D perhaps TRBD2 (6 bases). The germline V and J ends were trimmed by 6 bases and 5 bases, with 13 bases remaining between them. Germline CDR1 LGHDT, CDR2 YNNKEL (reference sequence). The CDR3 has 13 residues. The CDR3 DNA follows: TGTGCCAGCAGTAAGCTAGCGATGGAGACCCAGTACTTC. Translation gives CASSKLAMETQYF.

This clonotype was observed a few times. The chain couples TRBV6-5 to TRBJ2-2, with D perhaps TRBD1 (5 bases). Trimming removed 2 bases from V and 1 base from J, with 8 bases in between. The germline gives CDR1 MNHEY, CDR2 SVGAGI. The CDR3 length is 15 residues. This CDR3 is CASSYPGQNTGELFF. The CDR3 coding sequence is TGTGCCAGCAGTTACCCTGGACAGAACACCGGGGAGCTGTTTTTT.

This clonotype was counted many times. The chain has TRBV5-1 and TRBJ2-1; D is undetermined. Germline V CDR1 and CDR2: SGHRS, YFSETQ. CDR3 size: 14 residues. Trimming pared 2 bases from V and 0 bases from J, leaving 6 bases between. The CDR3 DNA reads as TGCGCCAGCAGCTTCGGACCCTCCTACAATGAGCAGTTCTTC. Translated, it gives CASSFGPSYNEQFF.

The rearrangement joins TRBV5-1 to TRBJ1-3; 9 bases map to TRBD1. This CDR3 has 15 amino acids. The ends lost 1 base at V and 5 bases at J; junction bases unmatched: 4. Germline CDR1 SGHRS, CDR2 YFSETQ. The CDR3 DNA reads as TGCGCCAGCAGCTTGAGCGGACAGGGGAGAAACACCATATATTTT. Its translation: CASSLSGQGRNTIYF.

The rearrangement joins TRBV12-3 or TRBV12-4 to TRBJ1-3, with D possibly being TRBD1 (5 bases). The CDR3 runs 15 residues. Trimming cost V 4 bases and J 0 bases, with 10 bases left between them. The CDR3 coding sequence is TGTGCCAGCAGTTACAGGCAAAGCTCTGGAAACACCATATATTTT. It encodes CASSYRQSSGNTIYF.

The chain employs TRBV9 and TRBJ1-1; tentatively, D is TRBD1 (6 bases). The CDR3 length is 17 residues. V shed 0 bases and J shed 0 bases, with 15 bases lying between them. CDR1 is SGDLS and CDR2 is YYNGEE in the germline V gene. CDR3 loop: CASSVVRAGALNTEAFF. CDR3 DNA: TGTGCCAGCAGCGTAGTCAGGGCAGGGGCCCTGAACACTGAAGCTTTCTTT.

V usage is TRBV5-1 and J usage is TRBJ2-4, with a possible D match to TRBD1 (5 bases). Germline assignment: CDR1 SGHRS and CDR2 YFSETQ. The V end lost 8 bases, the J end lost 5 bases, and 8 bases lay between the germline ends. The CDR3 spans 11 residues. Here the CDR3 reads CASRGENIQYF. CDR3 DNA: TGCGCCAGTAGGGGTGAAAACATTCAGTACTTC. Complete variable domain (other parts from reference TRBV5-1 and TRBJ2-4): KAGVTQTPRYLIKTRGQQVTLSCSPISGHRSVSWYQQTPGQGLQFLFEYFSETQRNKGNFPGRFSGRQFSNSRSEMNVSTLELGDSALYLCASRGENIQYFGAGTRLSVL.

The chain couples TRBV6-1 to TRBJ2-3; 13 bases match TRBD2. The germline V gene encodes CDR1 MNHNS and CDR2 SASEGT. The trim removed 3 bases at V and 3 bases at J, leaving 6 bases unmatched. This CDR3 has 17 residues. The CDR3 region is CASSDRTSGSNTDTQYF. The CDR3 DNA is TGTGCCAGCAGTGACCGGACTAGCGGGAGTAATACAGATACGCAGTATTTT.

In this sample, this clonotype turned up a few times. The V gene is TRBV7-2, the J gene TRBJ2-1; the match to TRBD2 covers 8 bases. Germline V gene data show CDR1 as SGHTA and CDR2 as FQGNSA. The CDR3 sequence is 15 residues long. The J segment lost 8 bases and the V segment lost 3 bases, leaving 9 bases of the junction unmatched. This chain's CDR3 is CASSFLGGAVYEQFF. The CDR3 DNA follows: TGTGCCAGCAGCTTCCTCGGGGGGGCCGTATATGAGCAGTTCTTC.

This clonotype was recorded a few times. This chain connects TRBV5-5 to TRBJ2-3; D not resolved. CDR3 length equals 14 residues. Germline CDR1 and CDR2: SGHKS and YYEKEE (reference sequence). Between the trimmed V and J ends, which lost 0 bases and 8 bases, there was a span of 13 bases. The CDR3 nucleotides read TGTGCCAGCAGCTTGGCCGAGGCCTTAGTTACGCAGTATTTT. The encoded protein is CASSLAEALVTQYF.